The 10 T cell receptor beta chains reported below all come from one sample, sequenced in a study of T cells in Graves' hyperthyroidism and ophthalmopathy. RNA transcripts served as the template for amplifying TCR beta CDR3 regions. The primer set for the first-round RT-PCR of the TCR CDR3 was HTBI. TCRdb re-derived calls from the multiplex PCR reads in MiXCR, one entry per CDR3 protein. The sample includes about 600,000 distinct CDR3 sequences, 14% of them seen just once. Sequenced input: blood. These receptors were obtained from a woman aged 18-29 years with Graves' ophthalmopathy.

At least ten counts were recorded for this clonotype. The gene calls are TRBV2 and TRBJ2-7; no reliable D call. Germline loops: CDR1 SNHLY, CDR2 FYNNEI. V lost 6 bases to trimming and J lost 0 bases, with 6 bases between them. The CDR3 is 12 residues long. CDR3: CASRGGSYEQYF. The CDR3, as DNA: TGTGCCAGCAGGGGCGGCTCCTACGAGCAGTACTTC.

This clonotype has ten or more counts. The rearrangement joins TRBV20-1 to TRBJ2-1; 12 nucleotides agree with TRBD2. The CDR3 extends over 14 amino acids. From germline, CDR1 is DFQATT and CDR2 SNEGSKA (reference sequence). V was pared by 4 bases and J by 8 bases, with 6 bases of the junction left unmatched. CDR3 loop: CSAILGLAGDEQFF. In DNA, the CDR3 is TGCAGTGCTATCTTGGGACTAGCGGGCGATGAGCAGTTCTTC.

Details on this clonotype: Given a much more abundant clone one base away, this may be a read error. The chain joins TRBV7-3 to TRBJ1-2; D gene ambiguous. Germline assignment: CDR1 SGHTA and CDR2 FQGTGA. Trimming took 6 bases from V and 7 from J, leaving 15 bases between them. The CDR3 runs 13 residues. CDR3 coding DNA: TGTGCCAGCAGGCCCCTTGAGGGTGTTGGCTACACCTTC. It codes for CASRPLEGVGYTF.

This clonotype was observed many times. The chain combines TRBV7-9 with TRBJ2-1; 15 nucleotides match TRBD2. Germline V CDR1 and CDR2: SEHNR, FQNEAQ (reference sequence). CDR3 length equals 21 residues. V lost 5 bases to trimming and J lost 0 bases; unmatched junction nucleotides: 14. The CDR3 region is CASSGHYLGLAGGPSYNEQFF. CDR3 DNA sequence: TGTGCCAGCAGCGGACATTACCTGGGACTAGCGGGAGGCCCCTCCTACAATGAGCAGTTCTTC.

The rearrangement links TRBV7-9 to TRBJ2-7, with D tentatively TRBD2 (6 bases). Trimming shortened V by 5 bases and J by 3 bases, and 14 bases separated the two germline ends. CDR1 is SEHNR and CDR2 is FQNEAQ in the germline V gene (reference sequence). The CDR3 has 14 amino acids. CDR3 coding DNA: TGTGCCAGCAGCCTCGGGGGTTTTGACTACGAGCAGTACTTC. Protein product: CASSLGGFDYEQYF.

The chain links TRBV19 to TRBJ2-7, with TRBD2 matching over 9 bases. The CDR3 contains 15 residues. Per the germline V gene, CDR1 is LNHDA and CDR2 is SQIVND (reference sequence). V was clipped by 1 base and J by 2 bases; unmatched bases: 3. The CDR3 is CASSIAGGRAYEQYF. CDR3 nucleotide sequence: TGTGCCAGTAGTATAGCGGGCGGGAGGGCCTACGAGCAGTACTTC.

A few counts support this clonotype. The CDR3 protein is CASGPGVDRSSYNEQFF. CDR3 bases: TGTGCCAGCGGCCCCGGGGTGGACCGTAGCTCCTACAATGAGCAGTTCTTC. The chain uses TRBV6-2 or TRBV6-3 and TRBJ2-1; possible D gene TRBD2, 5 bases. Deletions cut 8 bases from V and 0 bases from J, with 20 bases between. The germline CDR1 and CDR2 sequences are MNHEY and SVGEGT. CDR3 length: 17 amino acids.

A few counts support this clonotype. The chain links TRBV4-3 to TRBJ1-1, with D perhaps TRBD1 (6 bases). This CDR3 is 13 amino acids long. V was trimmed by 1 base and J by 7 bases, leaving 10 bases between them. Germline lookup yields CDR1 LGHNA and CDR2 YSLEER. Written as DNA, the CDR3 is TGCGCCAGCAGCCAAGCGGGGGCTTTTGAAGCTTTCTTT. The encoded protein is CASSQAGAFEAFF.

The chain uses TRBV14 and TRBJ2-1; no firm D call. Per germline, CDR1 SGHDN and CDR2 FVKESK. The V end was cut by 2 bases, the J end by 2 bases, with 7 bases between. This CDR3 is 14 amino acids long. CDR3 DNA sequence: TGTGCCAGCAGCCAAATGGCAGCCTACAATGAGCAGTTCTTC. Its protein is CASSQMAAYNEQFF. The complete variable domain, with remaining parts taken from reference TRBV14 and TRBJ2-1, reads EAGVTQFPSHSVIEKGQTVTLRCDPISGHDNLYWYRRVMGKEIKFLLHFVKESKQDESGMPNNRFLAERTGGTYSTLKVQPAELEDSGVYFCASSQMAAYNEQFFGPGTRLTVL.

V gene TRBV19 combines with J gene TRBJ1-3; D ambiguous. The CDR3 has 14 amino acids. Germline V CDR1 and CDR2: LNHDA, SQIVND (reference sequence). Trimming pared 0 bases from V and 2 bases from J, leaving 5 bases between. CDR3 loop: CASSIDPTGNTIYF. The CDR3 nucleotides read TGTGCCAGTAGTATAGATCCAACTGGAAACACCATATATTTT.